What follows are 25 T cell receptor beta chains derived from one specimen sequenced in a study of T cell repertoires in cytomegalovirus infection. From the reads, TCRdb called clonotypes with MiXCR, one entry per CDR3 protein. Of about 700,000 distinct CDR3 sequences listed, around a third are singletons. These receptors have no identified antigens. The material was cultured PBMCs, obtained from culture after CMV antigen stimulation. Source of these receptors: a human donor in good health (CMV status not recorded). Some clones in this sample may be carry-over from other donors' samples.

The rearrangement uses TRBV19 and TRBJ1-6; D may be TRBD1 (6 bases). In germline, CDR1 is LNHDA, CDR2 SQIVND (reference sequence). V lost 10 bases, J lost 2 bases, and 15 bases lay in between. The length of the CDR3 is 15 residues. CDR3 nucleotide sequence: TGTGCCACTAAAACTACAGGGACCTATAATTCACCCCTCCACTTT. It encodes CATKTTGTYNSPLHF.

This clonotype was counted only a few times. This rearrangement joins TRBV7-2 to TRBJ1-2; D possibly corresponds to TRBD1 (5 bases). Germline CDR1 reads SGHTA; CDR2 reads FQGNSA. CDR3 length: 14 residues. Deletions cut 1 base from V and 6 bases from J, with 12 bases between. The CDR3 DNA reads as TGTGCCAGCAGCTTAGGGCCCGGGACGAATGGCTACACCTTC. Encoded protein: CASSLGPGTNGYTF.

In its sample, this clonotype was seen a few times. The V and J genes are TRBV10-3 and TRBJ2-3; TRBD2 agrees at 10 bases. Germline V lookup: CDR1 ENHRY, CDR2 SYGVKD. This CDR3 comprises 15 residues. With V trimmed by 3 bases and J by 4 bases, 4 bases remained unmatched. CDR3 region: CAISESSGSADTQYF. CDR3 bases: TGTGCCATCAGTGAATCTAGCGGGAGTGCAGATACGCAGTATTTT.

The chain carries TRBV12-3 or TRBV12-4 and TRBJ2-6; D may be TRBD2 (6 bases). The CDR3 is 15 amino acids. V lost 9 bases and J lost 2, with 14 bases in between. CDR3 bases: TGTGCCAGTAGACAGCGGGCAACTGGGGCCAACGTCCTGACTTTC. Encoded protein: CASRQRATGANVLTF.

V and J are TRBV6-6 and TRBJ1-1; D gene ambiguous. V lost 4 bases to trimming and J lost 8 bases, with 14 bases between them. CDR1 MNHNY and CDR2 SVGAGI come from the germline V gene (reference sequence). The CDR3 runs 13 residues. The CDR3 DNA follows: TGTGCCAGCAGTTCGGACGGGTTTTCGGAAGCTTTCTTT. This codes for CASSSDGFSEAFF.

In this sample, this clonotype turned up many times. CDR3 sequence reads: CASSYAPDTQYF. DNA of the CDR3: TGTGCCAGCAGCTACGCCCCCGATACGCAGTATTTT. The chain is built from TRBV7-2 and TRBJ2-3; D is undetermined. The CDR3 is 12 residues long. Per germline, CDR1 SGHTA and CDR2 FQGNSA. The germline V and J ends were trimmed by 4 bases and 6 bases, with 8 bases remaining between them.

This clonotype has ten or more counts. This chain links TRBV7-2 with TRBJ2-5; D might be TRBD1 or TRBD2, each matching 6 bases. The CDR3 is 14 residues long. Germline V gives CDR1 SGHTA, CDR2 FQGNSA. V dropped 5 bases and J dropped 5 bases, with 15 bases sitting between them. CDR3 nucleotides: TGTGCCAGCAGCCCCCTGGGGGGCCGGGAGACCCAGTACTTC. This encodes CASSPLGGRETQYF.

The V call is TRBV7-6, the J call TRBJ2-3; possibly TRBD1 or TRBD2 for D (6 bases each). V gave up 4 bases and J gave up 7 bases, with 24 bases separating them. The germline gives CDR1 SGHVS, CDR2 FNYEAQ. The CDR3 contains 17 residues. CDR3 sequence (DNA): TGTGCCAGCAGCTCCGGACGGGGACTTGGGGGCGGCCATACGCAGTATTTT. The encoded protein is CASSSGRGLGGGHTQYF.

The gene calls are TRBV15 and TRBJ2-7; D gene unclear. Germline-derived CDR1 and CDR2 are LNHNV and YYDKDF (reference sequence). This CDR3 comprises 12 residues. V gave up 2 bases and J gave up 6 bases, with 8 bases separating them. CDR3 in amino acids: CATSRLPGEQYF. The DNA of the CDR3 is TGTGCCACCAGCAGACTTCCCGGCGAGCAGTACTTC.

This clonotype was detected only a few times. CDR3 protein: CASSLGSVGRNEQFF. CDR3 nucleotide sequence: TGTGCCAGTAGTTTGGGCTCCGTGGGTCGGAATGAGCAGTTCTTC. The chain joins TRBV19 to TRBJ2-1; unclear D gene. In germline, CDR1 is LNHDA, CDR2 SQIVND (reference sequence). The V gene lost 5 bases and the J gene lost 7 bases, with 18 bases spanning the gap. This CDR3 region has 15 residues.

With regard to this clonotype: Sequence at one end of the junction differs from germline and may be a read error. The chain couples TRBV5-4 to TRBJ1-1, with D tentatively TRBD1 (6 bases). Germline CDR1 SGHNT, CDR2 YYREEE (reference sequence). The CDR3 spans 12 residues. CDR3 region: CASSRTDTKAFF. The CDR3 DNA sequence: TGTGCCAGCAGTCGGACAGACACTAAAGCTTTCTTT.

This chain joins TRBV29-1 and TRBJ1-1; D call uncertain. V gave up 6 bases and J gave up 3 bases, with 17 bases separating them. This CDR3 region has 14 residues. Germline assignment: CDR1 SQVTM and CDR2 ANQGSEA. CDR3 nucleotide sequence: TGCAGCGTCCGAAATTGGACGGGCGACACTGAAGCTTTCTTT. Residues: CSVRNWTGDTEAFF.

The chain joins TRBV6-6 to TRBJ2-1; TRBD2 matches at 8 bases. This CDR3 has 13 amino acids. Germline CDR1 MNHNY, CDR2 SVGAGI (reference sequence). Trimming removed 10 bases from V and 8 bases from J; junction bases left unmatched: 10. The CDR3 loop is CANSGTSWDEQFF. The CDR3 nucleotides read TGTGCCAACTCGGGGACTAGTTGGGATGAGCAGTTCTTC.

This chain uses TRBV6-5 with TRBJ1-4; D might be TRBD1 (6 bases). The CDR3 loop spans 15 amino acids. CDR1 is MNHEY, CDR2 SVGAGI, per germline. Trimming removed 0 bases from V and 7 bases from J, with 12 bases in between. The CDR3 spells CASSYSRGATEKLFF. The CDR3 region has the DNA TGTGCCAGCAGTTACTCGCGGGGGGCCACTGAAAAACTGTTTTTT.

The rearrangement uses TRBV7-2 and TRBJ2-6, with TRBD1 matching over 11 bases. Germline V gene sequence: CDR1 SGHTA, CDR2 FQGNSA. This CDR3 has 18 residues. V lost 5 bases and J lost 2; bases outside the gene matches: 8. The CDR3 bases are TGTGCCAGCAGCCATACCGGGACAGGGGGAGCTGGGGCCAACGTCCTGACTTTC. Translation: CASSHTGTGGAGANVLTF.

This sequence joins TRBV29-1 and TRBJ1-4; D ambiguous. The CDR3 sequence is 11 residues long. Germline lookup yields CDR1 SQVTM and CDR2 ANQGSEA. V lost 2 bases and J 8 bases, leaving 6 bases between the germline ends. The CDR3 is CSVENMEKLFF. CDR3 in DNA: TGCAGCGTTGAAAACATGGAAAAACTGTTTTTT.

This clonotype occurred a few times. The chain has TRBV6-2 or TRBV6-3 and TRBJ2-7; the D gene is possibly TRBD1 (5 bases). The CDR3 is 13 residues long. Looked up from germline, CDR1 is MNHEY and CDR2 is SVGEGT. V lost 7 bases and J lost 6, with 16 bases in between. Written as DNA, the CDR3 is TGTGCCAGCACCCTCGACTCCCAGGGCGAGCAGTACTTC. Translated, it gives CASTLDSQGEQYF.

The rearrangement uses TRBV29-1 and TRBJ2-2; 8 bases fit TRBD2. CDR1 is SQVTM, CDR2 ANQGSEA, per germline. Losses at the gene ends were 6 bases for V and 0 bases for J; bases not matched to a gene: 6. The CDR3 extends over 15 amino acids. As DNA, the CDR3 is TGCAGCGTCGCAAGCGGGAGACCGAACACCGGGGAGCTGTTTTTT. This gives the protein CSVASGRPNTGELFF.

This chain links TRBV7-9 with TRBJ2-1; D perhaps matches TRBD2 (6 bases). Trimming cost V 5 bases and J 13 bases, with 21 bases left between them. The germline V gene has CDR1 SEHNR and CDR2 FQNEAQ (reference sequence). The CDR3 loop spans 14 amino acids. Written as DNA, the CDR3 is TGTGCCAGCAGCCCTAATAGTGCGCGGAGGGGACAGTTCTTC. This codes for CASSPNSARRGQFF.

The rearrangement joins TRBV28 to TRBJ2-1; 9 bases are a match to TRBD1. Trimming at V came to 9 bases and at J to 6 bases, leaving 3 bases not matched to a gene. Germline V gives CDR1 MDHEN, CDR2 SYDVKM. The CDR3 runs 12 residues. The CDR3: CASYRGLNEQFF. CDR3 bases: TGTGCCAGTTACAGGGGGCTCAATGAGCAGTTCTTC.

At least ten counts were recorded for this clonotype. The chain couples TRBV7-8 to TRBJ2-3; D perhaps matches TRBD2 (7 bases). V was shortened by 2 bases and J by 6 bases, with 15 bases between the two germline ends. Germline values: CDR1 SGHVS, CDR2 FQNEAQ. The CDR3 has 15 residues. The CDR3 protein is CASSLPEGGGDTQYF. CDR3 nucleotides: TGTGCCAGCAGCTTACCCGAAGGGGGGGGGGATACGCAGTATTTT.

V is TRBV4-1 and J is TRBJ2-1; no reliable D call. The CDR3 is 16 amino acids. V shed 5 bases and J shed 0 bases, with 14 bases lying between them. The germline V gene has CDR1 MGHRA and CDR2 YSYEKL. CDR3 region: CASSTRTASSYNEQFF. The CDR3 coding sequence is TGCGCCAGCAGCACCCGGACGGCGAGCTCCTACAATGAGCAGTTCTTC.

This clonotype was seen repeatedly, ten times or more. The J gene is TRBJ1-2, the V gene TRBV7-2, with 7 bases matching TRBD1. J was trimmed by 8 bases and V by 0 bases; bases with no gene match: 6. CDR1 and CDR2 from the germline V gene are SGHTA and FQGNSA. This CDR3 comprises 14 residues. Written as DNA, the CDR3 is TGTGCCAGCAGCTTAGCGCGGGAAGGGGGCGGCTACACCTTC. Translated, it gives CASSLAREGGGYTF.

This clonotype was recorded a few times. This rearrangement joins TRBV6-6 to TRBJ2-7; D possibly matches TRBD1 or TRBD2 (5 bases each). V was clipped by 7 bases and J by 2 bases, with 15 bases between them. The CDR3 extends over 14 amino acids. Germline CDR1 reads MNHNY; CDR2 reads SVGAGI (reference sequence). In nucleotides, the CDR3 is TGTGCCAGCATACTCGGGACGGCCCCCTACGAGCAGTACTTC. This translates into CASILGTAPYEQYF.

This clonotype came up a few times. The chain joins TRBV7-8 to TRBJ2-3; D is unresolved. Trimming took 8 bases from V and 1 from J, leaving 7 bases between them. Germline V gene data show CDR1 as SGHVS and CDR2 as FQNEAQ. The CDR3 consists of 12 residues. CDR3 in amino acids: CASARGTDTQYF. In DNA form, the CDR3 reads TGTGCCAGCGCAAGGGGCACAGATACGCAGTATTTT. Full variable domain (missing parts from reference TRBV7-8 and TRBJ2-3): GAGVSQSPRYKVAKRGQDVALRCDPISGHVSLFWYQQALGQGPEFLTYFQNEAQLDKSGLPSDRFFAERPEGSVSTLKIQRTQQEDSAVYLCASARGTDTQYFGPGTRLTVL.